This T cell receptor beta chain stems from a study of long-term antiretroviral therapy in people with HIV. Turning to the study itself: Samples from the earliest time points predate the 2015 immediate-ART recommendation by about a decade.

The V end was cut by 7 bases, the J end by 2 bases, with 14 bases between. This CDR3 comprises 15 residues. CDR1 and CDR2 (germline): WSHSY, SAAADI. A v3.0 immunoSEQ assay was performed at survey level. Produced via immunoSEQ multiplex PCR; TCRdb's table is partial and in-frame only. The table lists approximately 24,000 clones, roughly 88% of them singletons. For each donor, at least one pre-ART and at least two post-ART PBMC samples were available. The clonotype originates from a man aged 25-40 years with HIV. The genes are TRBV10-2 and TRBJ2-2; weak D call: TRBD2 (6 bases). The input for sequencing was unsorted PBMCs, taken around 4.5 years after starting antiretroviral therapy. The CDR3 region is CASKGGLFNTGELFF. Written as DNA, the CDR3 is TGCGCCAGCAAAGGAGGGCTATTCAACACCGGGGAGCTGTTTTTT.